This T cell receptor (beta chain) was captured by sequencing in a study of cytomegalovirus exposure and HLA in healthy donors. Findings and limits, study-wide: Investigators reported 150 to 200 TCR beta chains as tied to cytomegalovirus.

The study ran its PCR with 60 Vbeta and 13 Jbeta primers. Assay: immunoSEQ multiplex PCR; the TCRdb copy retains only in-frame clones and omits some. The sample yields fewer than 110,000 clones, about 74% seen once. The CDR3 loop spans 13 amino acids. The V gene lost 0 bases and the J gene lost 6 bases, with 8 bases spanning the gap. In germline, CDR1 is LGHNA, CDR2 YSLEER. About this clone: Antigen specificity is unknown.

The sample taken for sequencing was PBMCs. This rearrangement joins TRBV4-3 to TRBJ1-2; D call uncertain. The source of this sequence is a woman aged 40-49 years in good health and CMV-seropositive. This CDR3 reads CASSQERIDGYTF. The DNA for the CDR3 is TGCGCCAGCAGCCAAGAGAGGATCGATGGCTACACCTTC.